A single sample is the source of the 2 T cell receptor beta chains below, sequenced in a study of cytomegalovirus exposure and HLA in healthy donors. The assay was immunoSEQ multiplex PCR, and TCRdb's table has in-frame clones only and misses some. This table has a few hundred thousand clones, approximately 90% appearing once. The specimen sequenced was PBMCs. These receptors came from a woman under 30 in good health and CMV-seronegative.

The genes are TRBV9 and TRBJ2-1; a possible D gene is TRBD2 (6 bases). Germline CDR1 is SGDLS and CDR2 is YYNGEE. The CDR3 runs to 17 residues. Trimming removed 0 bases at V and 3 bases at J, with 16 bases between. The DNA of the CDR3 is TGTGCCAGCAGCGTAGCTACTTTGCGGGATAACTACAATGAGCAGTTCTTC. Its protein is CASSVATLRDNYNEQFF.

The V call is TRBV27, the J call TRBJ1-1; D might be TRBD1 (5 bases). This CDR3 is built from 15 residues. Germline assignment: CDR1 MNHEY and CDR2 SMNVEV (reference sequence). V was pared by 0 bases and J by 5 bases, with 13 bases between. CDR3 protein: CASSLSGGWGTEAFF. The CDR3 DNA is TGTGCCAGCAGTTTATCCGGGGGATGGGGAACTGAAGCTTTCTTT.